A selection of T cell receptor beta chains follows, all from one sample in a study of T cell changes during pregnancy in multiple sclerosis. Sequencing was performed with immunoSEQ multiplex PCR; in TCRdb, only in-frame clones are kept and a portion is missing. The repertoire includes around 110,000 clones, around 90% of them detected once, and around 0.8% sits in the top ten. The sequences come from peripheral blood, collected in the third trimester of pregnancy. Every receptor here comes from a female donor in good health, enrolled as a control in a pregnancy study. CDR3s include the opening cysteine and the closing phenylalanine or tryptophan. A D gene is named only where the DNA matches it firmly. Part of the rows lack a size; the others show once, few, many or a class for expanded clones.

J gene: TRBJ2-1; clone size: NA; D gene: TRBD2; V gene: TRBV5-4; CDR3 protein: CASSSPGTSGVNEQFF; CDR3 DNA: TGTGCCAGCAGCTCGCCCGGGACTAGCGGGGTAAATGAGCAGTTCTTC
J gene: TRBJ2-1; clone size: NA; D gene: TRBD1; V gene: TRBV7-3; CDR3 protein: CASSLGDRLNEQFF; CDR3 DNA: TGTGCCAGCAGCTTGGGGGACAGACTCAATGAGCAGTTCTTC
J gene: TRBJ2-7; clone size: once; D gene: NA; V gene: TRBV2; CDR3 protein: CASSVNESYEQYF; CDR3 DNA: TGTGCCAGCAGTGTAAACGAGTCCTACGAGCAGTACTTC
J gene: TRBJ2-1; clone size: NA; D gene: TRBD1; V gene: TRBV9; CDR3 protein: CASSFGGTGDNEQFF; CDR3 DNA: TGTGCCAGCAGTTTTGGGGGGACAGGAGACAATGAGCAGTTCTTC
J gene: TRBJ2-1; clone size: NA; D gene: TRBD1; V gene: TRBV7-3; CDR3 protein: CASSRGTGSYNEQFF; CDR3 DNA: TGTGCCAGCAGCCGGGGGACAGGGAGCTACAATGAGCAGTTCTTC
J gene: TRBJ2-1; clone size: NA; D gene: NA; V gene: TRBV15; CDR3 protein: CATSRGGGTYNEQFF; CDR3 DNA: TGTGCCACCAGCAGAGGTGGAGGGACGTACAATGAGCAGTTCTTC
J gene: TRBJ2-3; clone size: NA; D gene: NA; V gene: TRBV18; CDR3 protein: CASSPIGRTDTQYF; CDR3 DNA: TGTGCCAGCTCACCAATTGGCCGCACAGATACGCAGTATTTT
J gene: TRBJ2-6; clone size: NA; D gene: TRBD1; V gene: TRBV7-2; CDR3 protein: CASSQRTGQLSSGANVLTF; CDR3 DNA: TGTGCCAGCAGCCAAAGGACGGGACAGCTAAGCTCTGGGGCCAACGTCCTGACTTTC
J gene: TRBJ1-2; clone size: NA; D gene: NA; V gene: TRBV18; CDR3 protein: CASSPLTEYGYTF; CDR3 DNA: TGTGCCAGCTCACCACTAACCGAGTATGGCTACACCTTC
J gene: TRBJ1-1; clone size: NA; D gene: TRBD1; V gene: TRBV11-3; CDR3 protein: CASSPNRGQNTEAFF; CDR3 DNA: TGTGCCAGCAGCCCAAACAGGGGGCAGAACACTGAAGCTTTCTTT
J gene: TRBJ1-4; clone size: NA; D gene: NA; V gene: TRBV6-5; CDR3 protein: CASSPRQANEKLFF; CDR3 DNA: TGTGCCAGCAGTCCTAGACAGGCTAATGAAAAACTGTTTTTT
J gene: TRBJ1-1; clone size: once; D gene: NA; V gene: TRBV27; CDR3 protein: CASSLQENTEAFF; CDR3 DNA: TGTGCCAGCAGTTTACAGGAGAACACTGAAGCTTTCTTT
J gene: TRBJ2-7; clone size: once; D gene: NA; V gene: TRBV5-5; CDR3 protein: CASSLPYLGGREQYF; CDR3 DNA: TGTGCCAGCAGCTTGCCCTATTTGGGGGGGCGCGAGCAGTACTTC
J gene: TRBJ1-1; clone size: NA; D gene: NA; V gene: TRBV5-6; CDR3 protein: CASSLGGGITEAFF; CDR3 DNA: TGCGCCAGCAGCTTGGGAGGGGGAATTACTGAAGCTTTCTTT
J gene: TRBJ1-1; clone size: NA; D gene: NA; V gene: TRBV15; CDR3 protein: CATSRDIAGPTEAFF; CDR3 DNA: TGTGCCACCAGCAGAGATATAGCGGGACCCACCGAAGCTTTCTTT
J gene: TRBJ1-3; clone size: NA; D gene: NA; V gene: TRBV27; CDR3 protein: CASWHGNTIYF; CDR3 DNA: TGTGCCAGCTGGCACGGAAACACCATATATTTT
J gene: TRBJ2-2; clone size: NA; D gene: NA; V gene: TRBV9; CDR3 protein: CASSVGWGQGRTGELFF; CDR3 DNA: TGTGCCAGCAGCGTAGGCTGGGGGCAGGGTCGAACCGGGGAGCTGTTTTTT
J gene: TRBJ2-1; clone size: NA; D gene: NA; V gene: TRBV11-1; CDR3 protein: CASSTLVHNEQFF; CDR3 DNA: TGTGCCAGCAGCACCCTAGTCCACAATGAGCAGTTCTTC
J gene: TRBJ1-2; clone size: few; D gene: NA; V gene: TRBV5-6; CDR3 protein: CASSDGAGAYTF; CDR3 DNA: TGTGCCAGCAGCGATGGGGCAGGGGCTTACACCTTC
J gene: TRBJ1-2; clone size: NA; D gene: NA; V gene: TRBV7-2; CDR3 protein: CASSPDIGEIYGYTF; CDR3 DNA: TGTGCCAGCAGCCCAGACATCGGGGAGATCTATGGCTACACCTTC
J gene: TRBJ1-5; clone size: NA; D gene: TRBD1; V gene: TRBV5-4; CDR3 protein: CASSLGGTGDQPQHF; CDR3 DNA: TGTGCCAGCAGCTTGGGTGGGACAGGGGATCAGCCCCAGCATTTT
J gene: TRBJ2-5; clone size: NA; D gene: TRBD1; V gene: TRBV7-9; CDR3 protein: CASSLVAGGTQETQYF; CDR3 DNA: TGTGCCAGCAGCTTAGTGGCAGGGGGAACCCAAGAGACCCAGTACTTC
J gene: TRBJ1-1; clone size: once; D gene: TRBD1; V gene: TRBV7-9; CDR3 protein: CASSLRGDSSNTEAFF; CDR3 DNA: TGTGCCAGCAGCCTCAGGGGGGACAGTTCGAACACTGAAGCTTTCTTT
J gene: TRBJ1-2; clone size: NA; D gene: NA; V gene: TRBV15; CDR3 protein: CATSRDRQPIYGYTF; CDR3 DNA: TGTGCCACCAGCAGAGATAGACAGCCTATTTATGGCTACACCTTC
J gene: TRBJ1-1; clone size: NA; D gene: TRBD1; V gene: TRBV5-1; CDR3 protein: CASSLAGTGKAGTEAFF; CDR3 DNA: TGCGCCAGCAGCTTGGCCGGGACAGGGAAGGCGGGCACTGAAGCTTTCTTT
J gene: TRBJ1-5; clone size: NA; D gene: TRBD1; V gene: TRBV5-1; CDR3 protein: CASSLVGGQNQPQHF; CDR3 DNA: TGCGCCAGCAGCTTGGTCGGGGGACAGAATCAGCCCCAGCATTTT
J gene: TRBJ1-5; clone size: NA; D gene: TRBD1; V gene: TRBV27; CDR3 protein: CASSLIGTGRNQPQHF; CDR3 DNA: TGTGCCAGCAGTTTAATTGGGACAGGGCGCAATCAGCCCCAGCATTTT
J gene: TRBJ2-7; clone size: once; D gene: NA; V gene: TRBV5-6; CDR3 protein: CASSLTVSYEQYF; CDR3 DNA: TGTGCCAGCAGCTTGACAGTATCATACGAGCAGTACTTC
J gene: TRBJ2-6; clone size: NA; D gene: NA; V gene: TRBV5-1; CDR3 protein: CASRDSLSGANVLTF; CDR3 DNA: TGCGCCAGCAGGGACTCCCTCTCTGGGGCCAACGTCCTGACTTTC
J gene: TRBJ2-7; clone size: NA; D gene: TRBD2; V gene: TRBV30; CDR3 protein: CAWSAPGGGYEQYF; CDR3 DNA: TGTGCCTGGAGTGCCCCTGGGGGGGGCTACGAGCAGTACTTC
J gene: TRBJ1-5; clone size: NA; D gene: TRBD1; V gene: TRBV19; CDR3 protein: CASRQGIRNQPQHF; CDR3 DNA: TGTGCCAGTCGACAGGGAATACGCAATCAGCCCCAGCATTTT
J gene: TRBJ2-6; clone size: NA; D gene: NA; V gene: TRBV19; CDR3 protein: CASSITHSSGANVLTF; CDR3 DNA: TGTGCCAGTAGTATTACCCACAGCTCTGGGGCCAACGTCCTGACTTTC
J gene: TRBJ1-6; clone size: once; D gene: TRBD1; V gene: TRBV6-5; CDR3 protein: CASSLQGVYNSPLHF; CDR3 DNA: TGTGCCAGCAGTCTACAGGGGGTCTATAATTCACCCCTCCACTTT
J gene: TRBJ1-5; clone size: NA; D gene: TRBD1; V gene: TRBV10-3; CDR3 protein: CATAGQTDQPQHF; CDR3 DNA: TGTGCCACCGCGGGACAGACTGATCAGCCCCAGCATTTT
J gene: TRBJ2-5; clone size: NA; D gene: TRBD2; V gene: TRBV7-8; CDR3 protein: CASSSGRGGPLQETQYF; CDR3 DNA: TGTGCCAGCAGCTCTGGGCGGGGGGGCCCACTTCAAGAGACCCAGTACTTC
J gene: TRBJ2-1; clone size: NA; D gene: NA; V gene: TRBV29-1; CDR3 protein: CSVEGPYNEQFF; CDR3 DNA: TGCAGCGTGGAGGGACCATACAATGAGCAGTTCTTC
J gene: TRBJ1-3; clone size: NA; D gene: NA; V gene: TRBV18; CDR3 protein: CASSPPTSSSGNTIYF; CDR3 DNA: TGTGCCAGCTCACCACCCACATCCTCCTCTGGAAACACCATATATTTT
J gene: TRBJ1-1; clone size: few; D gene: NA; V gene: TRBV30; CDR3 protein: CAWRLEAANTEAFF; CDR3 DNA: TGTGCCTGGAGACTTGAGGCGGCGAACACTGAAGCTTTCTTT
J gene: TRBJ2-2; clone size: NA; D gene: TRBD2; V gene: TRBV7-9; CDR3 protein: CAGGTSGVTGELFF; CDR3 DNA: TGTGCCGGGGGGACTAGCGGGGTCACCGGGGAGCTGTTTTTT
J gene: TRBJ2-7; clone size: NA; D gene: TRBD2; V gene: TRBV9; CDR3 protein: CASSLAGNLGEQYF; CDR3 DNA: TGTGCCAGCTCACTAGCGGGGAACCTAGGCGAGCAGTACTTC
J gene: TRBJ2-5; clone size: once; D gene: TRBD2; V gene: TRBV5-1; CDR3 protein: CASSFFASGGAGETQYF; CDR3 DNA: TGCGCCAGCAGCTTTTTCGCTAGCGGGGGGGCCGGGGAGACCCAGTACTTC
J gene: TRBJ2-4; clone size: few; D gene: NA; V gene: TRBV30; CDR3 protein: CAWNPSGDIQYF; CDR3 DNA: TGTGCCTGGAATCCCTCAGGGGACATTCAGTACTTC
J gene: TRBJ2-7; clone size: once; D gene: NA; V gene: TRBV11-3; CDR3 protein: CASSQGHSEQYF; CDR3 DNA: TGTGCCAGCAGCCAGGGGCACTCCGAGCAGTACTTC
J gene: TRBJ1-2; clone size: once; D gene: NA; V gene: TRBV9; CDR3 protein: CASSVGEGGYTF; CDR3 DNA: TGTGCCAGCAGCGTAGGTGAGGGCGGCTACACCTTC
J gene: TRBJ1-5; clone size: once; D gene: NA; V gene: TRBV5-6; CDR3 protein: CASSQMVLGGGNQPQHF; CDR3 DNA: TGTGCCAGCAGCCAGATGGTTCTCGGTGGAGGCAATCAGCCCCAGCATTTT
J gene: TRBJ1-2; clone size: NA; D gene: NA; V gene: TRBV30; CDR3 protein: CAWGPGLVYGYTF; CDR3 DNA: TGTGCCTGGGGTCCCGGGTTGGTTTATGGCTACACCTTC
J gene: TRBJ2-6; clone size: NA; D gene: TRBD1; V gene: TRBV4-1; CDR3 protein: CASSHPIRGGQGKSGANVLTF; CDR3 DNA: TGCGCCAGCAGCCACCCTATTCGAGGTGGACAGGGGAAATCTGGGGCCAACGTCCTGACTTTC
J gene: TRBJ1-1; clone size: NA; D gene: TRBD1; V gene: TRBV30; CDR3 protein: CAFRQGEDTEAFF; CDR3 DNA: TGTGCCTTTCGACAGGGGGAGGACACTGAAGCTTTCTTT
J gene: TRBJ2-1; clone size: NA; D gene: TRBD1; V gene: TRBV11-3; CDR3 protein: CASSSTGGLNYNEQFF; CDR3 DNA: TGTGCCAGCAGCTCAACAGGGGGTTTAAACTACAATGAGCAGTTCTTC
J gene: TRBJ2-1; clone size: once; D gene: TRBD1; V gene: TRBV19; CDR3 protein: CASSGGQGRDEQFF; CDR3 DNA: TGTGCCAGTAGTGGTGGACAGGGTCGGGATGAGCAGTTCTTC
J gene: TRBJ1-6; clone size: NA; D gene: NA; V gene: TRBV5-8; CDR3 protein: CASSNFPSSPLHF; CDR3 DNA: TGTGCCAGCAGCAACTTCCCGAGTTCACCCCTCCACTTT
J gene: TRBJ1-1; clone size: NA; D gene: NA; V gene: TRBV7-2; CDR3 protein: CASSRGERRNTEAFF; CDR3 DNA: TGTGCCAGCAGCCGAGGAGAGCGACGTAACACTGAAGCTTTCTTT
J gene: TRBJ2-7; clone size: NA; D gene: NA; V gene: TRBV6-5; CDR3 protein: CASSPTGWSDEQYF; CDR3 DNA: TGTGCCAGCAGTCCCACAGGGTGGTCCGACGAGCAGTACTTC
J gene: TRBJ2-1; clone size: NA; D gene: NA; V gene: TRBV29-1; CDR3 protein: CSVEGGYPNEQFF; CDR3 DNA: TGCAGCGTTGAAGGGGGCTACCCCAATGAGCAGTTCTTC
J gene: TRBJ2-3; clone size: NA; D gene: NA; V gene: TRBV5-6; CDR3 protein: CASTYSDIPSTDTQYF; CDR3 DNA: TGTGCCAGCACTTATTCGGACATCCCTAGCACAGATACGCAGTATTTT
J gene: TRBJ1-1; clone size: NA; D gene: TRBD1; V gene: TRBV19; CDR3 protein: CASSPGQYFEAFF; CDR3 DNA: TGTGCCAGTAGCCCGGGACAGTACTTTGAGGCTTTCTTT
J gene: TRBJ1-2; clone size: once; D gene: NA; V gene: TRBV4-2; CDR3 protein: CASSQVGTSSNYGYTF; CDR3 DNA: TGTGCCAGCAGCCAAGTGGGGACATCCTCTAACTATGGCTACACCTTC
J gene: TRBJ2-3; clone size: NA; D gene: TRBD2; V gene: TRBV9; CDR3 protein: CASAVAGVSTDTQYF; CDR3 DNA: TGTGCCAGCGCTGTTGCGGGAGTTAGCACAGATACGCAGTATTTT
J gene: TRBJ1-5; clone size: NA; D gene: NA; V gene: TRBV27; CDR3 protein: CASSPGYNQPQHF; CDR3 DNA: TGTGCCAGCAGTCCAGGGTACAATCAGCCCCAGCATTTT